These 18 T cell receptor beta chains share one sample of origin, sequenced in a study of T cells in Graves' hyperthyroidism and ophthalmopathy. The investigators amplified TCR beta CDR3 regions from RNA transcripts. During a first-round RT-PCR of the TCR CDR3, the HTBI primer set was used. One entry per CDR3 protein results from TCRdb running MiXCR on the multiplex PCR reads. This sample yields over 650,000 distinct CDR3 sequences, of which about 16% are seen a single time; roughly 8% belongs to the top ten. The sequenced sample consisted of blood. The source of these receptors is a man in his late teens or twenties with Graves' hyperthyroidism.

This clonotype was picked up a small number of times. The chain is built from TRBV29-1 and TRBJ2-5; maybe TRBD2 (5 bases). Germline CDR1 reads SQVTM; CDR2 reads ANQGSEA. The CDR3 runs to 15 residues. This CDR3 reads CTATSGGLLGETQYF. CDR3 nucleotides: TGCACCGCCACGAGCGGAGGACTGCTTGGGGAGACCCAGTACTTC.

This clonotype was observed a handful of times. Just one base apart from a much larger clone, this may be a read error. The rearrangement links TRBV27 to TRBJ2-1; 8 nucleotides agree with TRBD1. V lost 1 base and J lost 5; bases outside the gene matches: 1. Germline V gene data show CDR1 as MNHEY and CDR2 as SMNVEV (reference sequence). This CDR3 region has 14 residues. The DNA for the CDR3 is TGTGCCAGCAGTTTATGGGACAGGAACAATGAGCAGTTCTTC. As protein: CASSLWDRNNEQFF.

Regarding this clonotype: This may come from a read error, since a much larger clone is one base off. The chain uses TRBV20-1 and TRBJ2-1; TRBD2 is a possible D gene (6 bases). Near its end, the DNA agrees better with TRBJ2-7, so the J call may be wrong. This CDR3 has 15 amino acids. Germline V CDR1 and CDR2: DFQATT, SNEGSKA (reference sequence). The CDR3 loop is CSARDREVGYNEQYF. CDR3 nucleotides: TGCAGTGCTAGAGATAGGGAGGTTGGGTACAATGAGCAGTACTTC.

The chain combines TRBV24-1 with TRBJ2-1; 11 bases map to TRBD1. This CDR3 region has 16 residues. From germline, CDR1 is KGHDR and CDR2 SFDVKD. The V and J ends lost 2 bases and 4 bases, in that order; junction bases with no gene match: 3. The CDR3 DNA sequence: TGTGCCACCAGTGATTCCGGGACAGGGGGATACAATGAGCAGTTCTTC. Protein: CATSDSGTGGYNEQFF.

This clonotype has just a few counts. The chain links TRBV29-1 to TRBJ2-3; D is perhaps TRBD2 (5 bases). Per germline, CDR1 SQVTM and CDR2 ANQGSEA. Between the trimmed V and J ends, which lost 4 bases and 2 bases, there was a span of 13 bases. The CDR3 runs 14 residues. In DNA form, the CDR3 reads TGCAGCGTTGGTGGAGACTACCCCACAGATACGCAGTATTTT. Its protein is CSVGGDYPTDTQYF.

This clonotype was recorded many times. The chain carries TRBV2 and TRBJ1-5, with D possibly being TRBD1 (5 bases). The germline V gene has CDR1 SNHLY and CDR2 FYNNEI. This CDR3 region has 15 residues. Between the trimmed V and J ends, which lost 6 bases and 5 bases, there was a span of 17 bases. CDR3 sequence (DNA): TGTGCCAGCAGCGTCGGGACGGACCTCTATCAGCCCCAGCATTTT. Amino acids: CASSVGTDLYQPQHF.

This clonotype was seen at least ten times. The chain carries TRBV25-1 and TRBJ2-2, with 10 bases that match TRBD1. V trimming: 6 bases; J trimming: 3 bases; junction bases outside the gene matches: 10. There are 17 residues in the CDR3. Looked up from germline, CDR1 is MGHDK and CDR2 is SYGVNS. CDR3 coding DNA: TGTGCCAGCAGAGGGCCGGGACAGGGGTTCGACACCGGGGAGCTGTTTTTT. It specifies CASRGPGQGFDTGELFF. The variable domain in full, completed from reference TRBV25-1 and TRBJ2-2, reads EADIYQTPRYLVIGTGKKITLECSQTMGHDKMYWYQQDPGMELHLIHYSYGVNSTEKGDLSSESTVSRIRTEHFPLTLESARPSHTSQYLCASRGPGQGFDTGELFFGEGSRLTVL.

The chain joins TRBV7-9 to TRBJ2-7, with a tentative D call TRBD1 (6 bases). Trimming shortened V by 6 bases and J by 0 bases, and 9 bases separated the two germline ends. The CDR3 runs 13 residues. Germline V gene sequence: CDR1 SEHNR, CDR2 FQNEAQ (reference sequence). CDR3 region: CASSNRVSYEQYF. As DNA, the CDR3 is TGTGCCAGCAGTAACAGGGTCTCCTACGAGCAGTACTTC.

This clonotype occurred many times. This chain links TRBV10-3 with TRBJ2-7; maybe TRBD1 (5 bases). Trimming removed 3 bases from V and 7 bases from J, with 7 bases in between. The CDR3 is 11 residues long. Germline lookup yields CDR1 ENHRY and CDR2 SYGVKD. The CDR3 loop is CAISEGEEQYF. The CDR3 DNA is TGTGCCATCAGTGAAGGGGAAGAGCAGTACTTC.

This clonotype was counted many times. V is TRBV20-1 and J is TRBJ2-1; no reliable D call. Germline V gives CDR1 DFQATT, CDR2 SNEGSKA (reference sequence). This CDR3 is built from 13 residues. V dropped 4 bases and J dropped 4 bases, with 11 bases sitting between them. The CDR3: CSAIIPGYNEQFF. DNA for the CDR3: TGCAGTGCTATTATTCCAGGTTACAATGAGCAGTTCTTC.

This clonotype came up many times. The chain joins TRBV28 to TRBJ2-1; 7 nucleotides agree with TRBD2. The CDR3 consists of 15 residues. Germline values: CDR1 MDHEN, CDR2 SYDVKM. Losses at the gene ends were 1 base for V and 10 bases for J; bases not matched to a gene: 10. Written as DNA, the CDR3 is TGTGCCAGCAGTTTATTAGTGGGAGGGTCCGGAGAGCAGTTCTTC. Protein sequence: CASSLLVGGSGEQFF.

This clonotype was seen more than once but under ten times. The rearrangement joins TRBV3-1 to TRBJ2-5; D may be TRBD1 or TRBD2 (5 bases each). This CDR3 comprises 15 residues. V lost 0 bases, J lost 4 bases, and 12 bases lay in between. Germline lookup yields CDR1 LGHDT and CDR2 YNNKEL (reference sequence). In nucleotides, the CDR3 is TGTGCCAGCAGCCAAGATCTGGGGCGGGTAGAGACCCAGTACTTC. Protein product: CASSQDLGRVETQYF.

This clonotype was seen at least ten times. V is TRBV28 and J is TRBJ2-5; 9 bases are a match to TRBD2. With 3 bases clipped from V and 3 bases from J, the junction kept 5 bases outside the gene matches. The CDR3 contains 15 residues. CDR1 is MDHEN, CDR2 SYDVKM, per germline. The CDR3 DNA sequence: TGTGCCAGCAGTTTGGGGGGACTAGCAGAAGAGACCCAGTACTTC. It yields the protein CASSLGGLAEETQYF.

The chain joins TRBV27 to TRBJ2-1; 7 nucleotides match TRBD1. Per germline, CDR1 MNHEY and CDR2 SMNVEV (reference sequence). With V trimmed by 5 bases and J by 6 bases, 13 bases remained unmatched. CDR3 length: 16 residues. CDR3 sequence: CASSVNPTGVANEQFF. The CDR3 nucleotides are TGTGCCAGCAGTGTAAATCCCACAGGGGTGGCCAATGAGCAGTTCTTC.

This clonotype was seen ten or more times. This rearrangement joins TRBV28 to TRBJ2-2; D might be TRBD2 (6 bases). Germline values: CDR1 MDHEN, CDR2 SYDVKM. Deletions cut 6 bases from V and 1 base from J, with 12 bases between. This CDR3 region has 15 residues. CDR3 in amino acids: CASSFGSGNTGELFF. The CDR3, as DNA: TGTGCCAGCAGCTTTGGTAGCGGGAACACCGGGGAGCTGTTTTTT.

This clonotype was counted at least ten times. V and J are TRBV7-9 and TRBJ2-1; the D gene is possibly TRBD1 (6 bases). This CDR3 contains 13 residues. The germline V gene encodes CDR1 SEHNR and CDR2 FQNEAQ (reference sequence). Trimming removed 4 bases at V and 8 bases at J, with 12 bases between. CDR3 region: CASSSTGFYEQFF. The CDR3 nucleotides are TGTGCCAGCAGCTCCACAGGGTTCTATGAGCAGTTCTTC.

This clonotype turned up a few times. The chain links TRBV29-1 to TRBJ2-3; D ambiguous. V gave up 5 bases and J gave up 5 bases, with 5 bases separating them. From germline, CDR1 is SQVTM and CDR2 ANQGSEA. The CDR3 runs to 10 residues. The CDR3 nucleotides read TGCAGCGTTAACCTAGATACGCAGTATTTT. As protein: CSVNLDTQYF.

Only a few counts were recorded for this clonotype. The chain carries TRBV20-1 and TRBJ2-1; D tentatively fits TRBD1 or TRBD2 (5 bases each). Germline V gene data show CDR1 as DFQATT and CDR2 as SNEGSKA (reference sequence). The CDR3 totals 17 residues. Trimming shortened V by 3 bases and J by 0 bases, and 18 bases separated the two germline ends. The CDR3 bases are TGCAGTGCTAGGTCGCTTGGTGGGACCAACTCCTACAATGAGCAGTTCTTC. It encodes CSARSLGGTNSYNEQFF.